Below, 8 T cell receptor beta chains from the same sample are listed, as sequenced in a study of CD8 T cells in Susac syndrome. Random-hexamer reverse transcription was applied to roughly 0.5 to 1 ug RNA. MiXCR was run by TCRdb on the immunoSEQ multiplex PCR reads, yielding one entry per CDR3 protein. This table has about 200,000 distinct CDR3 sequences, 95% appearing once. The sequenced sample was CD4+ T cells from PBMCs. Receptors originate from a human donor with multiple sclerosis.

The rearrangement uses TRBV27 and TRBJ2-7, with D unresolved. The V end was cut by 5 bases, the J end by 0 bases, with 14 bases between. This CDR3 is built from 15 residues. Germline CDR1 and CDR2: MNHEY and SMNVEV (reference sequence). This CDR3 is CASSKNQLSSYEQYV. CDR3 in DNA: TGTGCCAGCAGTAAGAATCAGCTTAGCTCCTACGAGCAGTACGTC.

This clonotype came up once. This rearrangement joins TRBV20-1 to TRBJ1-1, with 7 nucleotides matching TRBD1. J was trimmed by 4 bases and V by 3 bases; bases with no gene match: 11. This CDR3 is built from 15 residues. Germline CDR1 is DFQATT and CDR2 is SNEGSKA (reference sequence). This CDR3 reads CSAREQGRVGTEAFF. The CDR3 bases are TGCAGTGCTAGGGAACAGGGGAGGGTCGGCACTGAAGCTTTCTTT.

The chain uses TRBV5-1 and TRBJ2-6; the D call may be TRBD1 or TRBD2 (5 bases each). This CDR3 has 18 residues. V dropped 0 bases and J dropped 4 bases, with 17 bases sitting between them. CDR1 SGHRS and CDR2 YFSETQ come from the germline V gene. The CDR3 loop reads CASSLEGRSLAGANVLTF. The DNA for the CDR3 is TGCGCCAGCAGCTTGGAGGGACGGTCTTTGGCCGGGGCCAACGTCCTGACTTTC.

The chain has TRBV25-1 and TRBJ1-6, with 7 bases identical to TRBD1. CDR1 is MGHDK, CDR2 SYGVNS, per germline. The CDR3 totals 13 residues. Trimming cost V 4 bases and J 13 bases; bases outside gene matches: 7. The CDR3 spells CASSARDSGPLHF. In DNA form, the CDR3 reads TGTGCCAGCAGTGCCCGGGACAGTGGTCCCCTCCACTTT.

This chain joins TRBV7-2 and TRBJ1-2, with D maybe TRBD1 (5 bases). The CDR3 covers 15 residues. The V gene's germline CDR1 is SGHTA and CDR2 FQGNSA. The V end was cut by 2 bases, the J end by 4 bases, with 14 bases between. DNA for the CDR3: TGTGCCAGCAGCTTATTACAGGTGACCTTCTATGGCTACACCTTC. Its translation is CASSLLQVTFYGYTF. The full variable domain, with the rest looked up from reference TRBV7-2 and TRBJ1-2, is GAGVSQSPSNKVTEKGKDVELRCDPISGHTALYWYRQSLGQGLEFLIYFQGNSAPDKSGLPSDRFSAERTGGSVSTLTIQRTQQEDSAVYLCASSLLQVTFYGYTFGSGTRLTVV.

The chain carries TRBV7-9 and TRBJ1-2, with D tentatively TRBD1 (5 bases). The V end lost 2 bases, the J end lost 7 bases, and 14 bases lay between the germline ends. Germline V gene sequence: CDR1 SEHNR, CDR2 FQNEAQ (reference sequence). The CDR3 spans 14 residues. CDR3 coding DNA: TGTGCCAGCAGCTTAATCGCAGGGCCGGGTGGCTACACCTTC. Protein sequence: CASSLIAGPGGYTF.

This chain links TRBV20-1 with TRBJ2-1; TRBD2 matches at 7 bases. CDR1 is DFQATT and CDR2 is SNEGSKA in the germline V gene (reference sequence). There are 16 residues in the CDR3. Unmatched junction bases numbered 13, after V lost 6 bases and J lost 2 bases. The CDR3 reads CSAPSQGTSAYNEQFF. In DNA, the CDR3 is TGCAGTGCCCCATCCCAGGGAACTAGCGCCTACAATGAGCAGTTCTTC.

The rearrangement links TRBV3-1 to TRBJ2-4, with D unresolved. The CDR3 is made up of 14 amino acids. Trimming took off 2 bases at V and 0 bases at J, with 5 bases between the two ends. CDR1 and CDR2 from the germline V gene are LGHDT and YNNKEL (reference sequence). In DNA, the CDR3 is TGTGCCAGCAGCCAACGGGTAGCCAAAAACATTCAGTACTTC. This gives the protein CASSQRVAKNIQYF. The full variable domain, in which reference TRBV3-1 and TRBJ2-4 provide the parts outside the CDR3, is DTAVSQTPKYLVTQMGNDKSIKCEQNLGHDTMYWYKQDSKKFLKIMFSYNNKELIINETVPNRFSPKSPDKAHLNLHINSLELGDSAVYFCASSQRVAKNIQYFGAGTRLSVL.